The present T cell receptor beta chain was sequenced within a study of beta chain features in type 1 diabetes. Study-level results: Researchers report that Type 1 diabetes patients had moderately but significantly shorter TCRB CDR3s across all four CD4+ subsets. In these data, an HLA type influence on TCRB rearrangement remained unresolved. Type 1 diabetes patients had VDJ junctions that carried fewer insertions and more deletions. The naive, central memory and Treg TCRB repertoires looked more alike in patients than they did in healthy donors.

Naive, central memory, regulatory and stem cell-like memory cells within the CD4+ compartment were sorted using CD45RO/CCR7/CD25/CD127/CD95/CD27. Per germline, CDR1 SGDLS and CDR2 YYNGEE. V was pared by 0 bases and J by 0 bases, with 6 bases between. The CDR3 runs 15 residues. To note about this clone: Its target is unknown.

Expressed TCRB transcripts were sequenced, since all the RNA that had been isolated was reverse transcribed. Profiled with immunoSEQ multiplex PCR; TCRdb holds only in-frame clones, not every one. This table has around 170,000 clones, roughly 10% appearing once. The sequence came from a woman in her 30s with type 1 diabetes. The chain uses TRBV9 and TRBJ2-2, with D hard to call. Sequenced input: central memory CD4+ T cells from blood. CDR3 region: CASSVARANTGELFF. CDR3 bases: TGTGCCAGCAGCGTAGCGCGTGCGAACACCGGGGAGCTGTTTTTT.